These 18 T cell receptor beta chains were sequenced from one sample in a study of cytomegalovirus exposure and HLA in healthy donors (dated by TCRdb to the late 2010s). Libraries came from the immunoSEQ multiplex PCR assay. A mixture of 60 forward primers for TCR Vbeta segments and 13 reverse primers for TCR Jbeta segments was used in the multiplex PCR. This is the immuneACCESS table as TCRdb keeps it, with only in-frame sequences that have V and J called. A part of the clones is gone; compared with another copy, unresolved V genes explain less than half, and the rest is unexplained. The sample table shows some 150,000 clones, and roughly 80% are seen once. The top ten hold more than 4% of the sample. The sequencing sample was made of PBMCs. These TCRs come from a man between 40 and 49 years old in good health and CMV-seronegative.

The CDR3 DNA reads as TGTGCCTGGAGTGTACCCTCTAGTATGTCCTACGAGCAGTACTTC. Amino acids: CAWSVPSSMSYEQYF. The gene calls are TRBV30 and TRBJ2-7; D is ambiguous. CDR3 size: 15 residues. CDR1 is GTSNPN and CDR2 is SVGIG in the germline V gene (reference sequence). Trimming took off 0 bases at V and 1 base at J, with 13 bases between the two ends.

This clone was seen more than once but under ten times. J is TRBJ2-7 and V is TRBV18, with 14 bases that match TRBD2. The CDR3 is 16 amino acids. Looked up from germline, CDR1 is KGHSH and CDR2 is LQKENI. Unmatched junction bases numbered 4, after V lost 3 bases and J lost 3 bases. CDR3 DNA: TGTGCCAGCTCACCGGGACTAGCGGGGGCCGGCTACGAGCAGTACTTC. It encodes CASSPGLAGAGYEQYF.

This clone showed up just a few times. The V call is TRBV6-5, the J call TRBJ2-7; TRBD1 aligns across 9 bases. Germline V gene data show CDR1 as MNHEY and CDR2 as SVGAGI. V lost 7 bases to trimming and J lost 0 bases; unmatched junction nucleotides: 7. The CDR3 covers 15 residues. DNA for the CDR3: TGTGCCAGCAAGAGAACAGGGGGCAGCTCCTACGAGCAGTACTTC. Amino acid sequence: CASKRTGGSSYEQYF.

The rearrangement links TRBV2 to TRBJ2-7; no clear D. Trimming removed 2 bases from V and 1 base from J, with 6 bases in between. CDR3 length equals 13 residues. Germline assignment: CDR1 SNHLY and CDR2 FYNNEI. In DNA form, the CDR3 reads TGTGCCAGCAGTGAACGCGGTTCCTACGAGCAGTACTTC. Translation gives CASSERGSYEQYF.

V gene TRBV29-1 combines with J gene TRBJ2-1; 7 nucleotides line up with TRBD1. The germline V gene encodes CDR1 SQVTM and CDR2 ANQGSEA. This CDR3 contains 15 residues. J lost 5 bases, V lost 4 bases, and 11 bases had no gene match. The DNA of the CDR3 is TGCAGCGTTGGTCCTCGACAGGGATTAAACAATGAGCAGTTCTTC. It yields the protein CSVGPRQGLNNEQFF.

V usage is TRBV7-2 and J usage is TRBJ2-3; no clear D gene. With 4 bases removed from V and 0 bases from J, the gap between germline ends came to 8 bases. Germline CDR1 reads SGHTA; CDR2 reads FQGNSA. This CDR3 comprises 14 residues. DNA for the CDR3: TGTGCCAGCAGCTCTCCCCCTAGCACAGATACGCAGTATTTT. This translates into CASSSPPSTDTQYF. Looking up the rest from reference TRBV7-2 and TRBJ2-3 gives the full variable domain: GAGVSQSPSNKVTEKGKDVELRCDPISGHTALYWYRQSLGQGLEFLIYFQGNSAPDKSGLPSDRFSAERTGGSVSTLTIQRTQQEDSAVYLCASSSPPSTDTQYFGPGTRLTVL.

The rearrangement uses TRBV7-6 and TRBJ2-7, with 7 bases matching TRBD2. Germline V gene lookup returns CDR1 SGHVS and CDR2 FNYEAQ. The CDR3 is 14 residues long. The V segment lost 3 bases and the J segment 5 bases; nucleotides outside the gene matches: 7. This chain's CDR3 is CASSFSIGRHEQYF. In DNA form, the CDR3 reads TGTGCCAGCAGCTTTTCGATCGGGAGGCACGAGCAGTACTTC.

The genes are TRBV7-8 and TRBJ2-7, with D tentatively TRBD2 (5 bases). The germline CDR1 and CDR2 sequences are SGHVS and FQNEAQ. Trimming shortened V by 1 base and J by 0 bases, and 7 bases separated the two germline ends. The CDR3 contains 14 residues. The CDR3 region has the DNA TGTGCCAGCAGCTTAGTGGGGAGCTCCTACGAGCAGTACTTC. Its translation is CASSLVGSSYEQYF.

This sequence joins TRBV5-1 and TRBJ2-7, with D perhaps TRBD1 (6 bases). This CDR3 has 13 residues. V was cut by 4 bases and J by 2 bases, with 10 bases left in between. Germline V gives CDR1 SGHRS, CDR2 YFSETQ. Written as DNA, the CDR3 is TGCGCCAGCAGCCCAGGACAGACCTACGAGCAGTACTTC. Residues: CASSPGQTYEQYF.

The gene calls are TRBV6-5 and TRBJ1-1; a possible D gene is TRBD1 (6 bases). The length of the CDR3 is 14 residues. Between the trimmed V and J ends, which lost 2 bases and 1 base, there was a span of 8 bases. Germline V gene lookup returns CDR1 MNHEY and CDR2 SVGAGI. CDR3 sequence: CASSYRGGNTEAFF. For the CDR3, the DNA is TGTGCCAGCAGTTACAGAGGGGGGAACACTGAAGCTTTCTTT.

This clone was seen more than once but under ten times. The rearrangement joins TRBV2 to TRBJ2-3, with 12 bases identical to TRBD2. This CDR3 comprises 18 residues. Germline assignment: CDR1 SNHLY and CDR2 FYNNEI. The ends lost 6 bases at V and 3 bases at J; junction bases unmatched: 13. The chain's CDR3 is CASRPLAGGRRRTDTQYF. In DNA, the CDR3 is TGTGCCAGCAGACCTCTAGCGGGGGGGAGGAGGAGGACAGATACGCAGTATTTT.

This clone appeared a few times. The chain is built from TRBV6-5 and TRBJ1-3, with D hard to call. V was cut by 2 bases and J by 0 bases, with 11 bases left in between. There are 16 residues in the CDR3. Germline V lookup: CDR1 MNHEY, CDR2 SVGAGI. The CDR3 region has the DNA TGTGCCAGCAGTTACGGGAGCCACACCTCTGGAAACACCATATATTTT. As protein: CASSYGSHTSGNTIYF.

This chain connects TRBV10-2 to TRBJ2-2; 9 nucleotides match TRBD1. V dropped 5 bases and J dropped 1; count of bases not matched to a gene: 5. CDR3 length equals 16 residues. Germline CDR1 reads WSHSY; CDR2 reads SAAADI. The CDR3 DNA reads TGCGCCAGCAGTATACAGGGGGCATGGAACACCGGGGAGCTGTTTTTT. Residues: CASSIQGAWNTGELFF.

CDR3 sequence reads: CATTTGNYGYTF. In DNA, the CDR3 is TGTGCCACTACTACCGGGAACTATGGCTACACCTTC. This rearrangement joins TRBV19 to TRBJ1-2; D is unclear. V lost 10 bases and J lost 2, with 11 bases in between. The CDR3 consists of 12 residues. The germline V gene has CDR1 LNHDA and CDR2 SQIVND (reference sequence).

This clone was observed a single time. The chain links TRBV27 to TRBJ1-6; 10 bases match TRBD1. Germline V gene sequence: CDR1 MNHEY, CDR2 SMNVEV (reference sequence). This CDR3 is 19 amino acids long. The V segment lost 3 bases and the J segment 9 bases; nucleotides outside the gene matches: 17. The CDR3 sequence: CASSFRQGASTAQFSPLHF. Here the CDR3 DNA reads TGTGCCAGCAGTTTTCGACAGGGGGCCTCCACCGCGCAATTTTCACCCCTCCACTTT.

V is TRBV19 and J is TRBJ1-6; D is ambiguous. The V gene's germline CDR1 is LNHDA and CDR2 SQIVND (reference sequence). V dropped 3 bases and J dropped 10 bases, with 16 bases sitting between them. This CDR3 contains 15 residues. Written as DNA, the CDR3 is TGTGCCAGTAGTATTACGGAGGGAGATAGGTCACCCCTCCACTTT. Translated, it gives CASSITEGDRSPLHF.

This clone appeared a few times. The CDR3 region has the DNA TGTGCCAGCAGGGCAGGGGGTTTAAATGAAAAACTGTTTTTT. Protein sequence: CASRAGGLNEKLFF. The chain has TRBV7-9 and TRBJ1-4, with TRBD1 matching 7 bases. With 6 bases clipped from V and 5 bases from J, the junction kept 6 bases outside the gene matches. This CDR3 has 14 amino acids. Germline CDR1 SEHNR, CDR2 FQNEAQ (reference sequence). Supplemented by reference TRBV7-9 and TRBJ1-4, the full variable domain reads DTGVSQNPRHKITKRGQNVTFRCDPISEHNRLYWYRQTLGQGPEFLTYFQNEAQLEKSRLLSDRFSAERPKGSFSTLEIQRTEQGDSAMYLCASRAGGLNEKLFFGSGTQLSVL.

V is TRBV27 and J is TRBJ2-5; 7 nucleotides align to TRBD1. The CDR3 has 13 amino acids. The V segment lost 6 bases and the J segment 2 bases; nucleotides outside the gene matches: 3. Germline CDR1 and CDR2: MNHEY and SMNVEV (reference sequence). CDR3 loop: CASSGTAQETQYF. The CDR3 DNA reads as TGTGCCAGCAGCGGGACAGCTCAAGAGACCCAGTACTTC.